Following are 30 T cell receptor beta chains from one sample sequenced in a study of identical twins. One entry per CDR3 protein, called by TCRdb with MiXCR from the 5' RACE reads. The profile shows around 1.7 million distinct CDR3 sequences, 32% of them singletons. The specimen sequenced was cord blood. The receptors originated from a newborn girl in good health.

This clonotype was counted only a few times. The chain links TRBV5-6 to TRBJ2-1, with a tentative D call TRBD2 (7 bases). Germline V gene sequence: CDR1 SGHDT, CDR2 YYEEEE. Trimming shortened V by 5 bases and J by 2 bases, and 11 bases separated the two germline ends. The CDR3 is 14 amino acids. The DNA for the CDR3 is TGTGCCAGCAGAGGGGGGGCCACCTACAATGAGCAGTTCTTC. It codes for CASRGGATYNEQFF. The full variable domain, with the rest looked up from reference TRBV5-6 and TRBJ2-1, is DAGVTQSPTHLIKTRGQQVTLRCSPKSGHDTVSWYQQALGQGPQFIFQYYEEEERQRGNFPDRFSGHQFPNYSSELNVNALLLGDSALYLCASRGGATYNEQFFGPGTRLTVL.

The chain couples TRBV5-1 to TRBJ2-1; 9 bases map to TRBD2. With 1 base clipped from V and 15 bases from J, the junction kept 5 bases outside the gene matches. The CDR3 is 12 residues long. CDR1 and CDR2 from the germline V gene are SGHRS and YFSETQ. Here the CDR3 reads CASSLSSGRRFF. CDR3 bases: TGCGCCAGCAGCTTGAGTAGCGGGAGAAGGTTCTTC.

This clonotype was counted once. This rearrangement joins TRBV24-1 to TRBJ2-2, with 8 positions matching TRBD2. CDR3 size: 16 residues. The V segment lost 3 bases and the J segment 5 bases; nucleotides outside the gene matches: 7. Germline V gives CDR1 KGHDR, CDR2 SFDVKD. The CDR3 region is CATSDRLAGRTGELFF. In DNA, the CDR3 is TGTGCCACCAGTGATCGTCTAGCGGGTCGGACCGGGGAGCTGTTTTTT.

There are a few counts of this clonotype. CDR3 in amino acids: CASSLELGRGETQYF. CDR3 bases: TGTGCCAGCAGCTTAGAGTTGGGCAGGGGAGAGACCCAGTACTTC. V is TRBV7-2 and J is TRBJ2-5; TRBD1 is a possible D gene (6 bases). The ends were cut back, 1 base at V and 4 bases at J, with 13 bases in the middle. Germline V gene lookup returns CDR1 SGHTA and CDR2 FQGNSA. The CDR3 is 15 residues long.

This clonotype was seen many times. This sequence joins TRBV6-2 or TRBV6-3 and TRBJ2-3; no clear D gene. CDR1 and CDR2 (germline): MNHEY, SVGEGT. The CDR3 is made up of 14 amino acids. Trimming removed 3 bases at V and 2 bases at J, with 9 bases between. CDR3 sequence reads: CASSYLRDTDTQYF. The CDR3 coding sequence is TGTGCCAGCAGTTATCTTCGCGACACAGATACGCAGTATTTT.

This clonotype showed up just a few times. CDR3 coding DNA: TGCAGTGCTAGAGATGCCAGGGTGAGCACTGAAGCTTTCTTT. Encoded protein: CSARDARVSTEAFF. The chain employs TRBV20-1 and TRBJ1-1; tentative D call: TRBD1 (5 bases). V was clipped by 0 bases and J by 4 bases, with 12 bases between them. CDR1 and CDR2 (germline): DFQATT, SNEGSKA (reference sequence). The CDR3 covers 14 residues.

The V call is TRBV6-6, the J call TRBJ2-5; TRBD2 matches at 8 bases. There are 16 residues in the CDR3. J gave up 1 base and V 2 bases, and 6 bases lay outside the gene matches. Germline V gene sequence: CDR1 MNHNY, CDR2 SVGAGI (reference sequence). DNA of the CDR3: TGTGCCAGCAGTTACAAGACTAGCGATCTCCAAGAGACCCAGTACTTC. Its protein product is CASSYKTSDLQETQYF.

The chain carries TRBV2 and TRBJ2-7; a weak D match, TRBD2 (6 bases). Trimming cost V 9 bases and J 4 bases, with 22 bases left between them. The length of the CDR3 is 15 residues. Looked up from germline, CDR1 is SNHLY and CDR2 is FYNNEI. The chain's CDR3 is CARDPEGRPFYEQYF. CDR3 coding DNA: TGTGCCAGAGATCCTGAGGGGAGGCCTTTTTACGAGCAGTACTTC.

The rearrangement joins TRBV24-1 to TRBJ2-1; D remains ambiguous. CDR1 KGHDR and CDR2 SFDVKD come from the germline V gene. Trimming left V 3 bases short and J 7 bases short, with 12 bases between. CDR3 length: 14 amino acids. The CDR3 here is CATSDLGGINEQFF. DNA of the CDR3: TGTGCCACCAGTGATCTGGGTGGGATAAATGAGCAGTTCTTC.

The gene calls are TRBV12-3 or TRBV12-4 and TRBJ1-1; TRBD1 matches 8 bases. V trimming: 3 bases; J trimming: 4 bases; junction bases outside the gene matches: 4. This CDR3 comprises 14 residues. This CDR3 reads CASSFQTGATEAFF. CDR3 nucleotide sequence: TGTGCCAGCAGTTTCCAGACAGGGGCCACTGAAGCTTTCTTT.

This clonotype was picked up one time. DNA for the CDR3: TGTGCCAGCGGGTTAAGCGGGAGGGCTAACCATGAGCAGTTCTTC. Translated: CASGLSGRANHEQFF. The gene calls are TRBV25-1 and TRBJ2-1; 10 positions match TRBD2. V lost 8 bases and J lost 8; bases outside the gene matches: 12. This CDR3 spans 15 amino acids. Germline CDR1 and CDR2: MGHDK and SYGVNS.

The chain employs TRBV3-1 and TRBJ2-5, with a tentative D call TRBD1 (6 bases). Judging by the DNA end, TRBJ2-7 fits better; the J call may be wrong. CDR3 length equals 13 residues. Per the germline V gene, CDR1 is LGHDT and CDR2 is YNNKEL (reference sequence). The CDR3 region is CASSFKPGAEQYF. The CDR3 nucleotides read TGTGCCAGCAGCTTTAAGCCAGGGGCCGAGCAGTACTTC.

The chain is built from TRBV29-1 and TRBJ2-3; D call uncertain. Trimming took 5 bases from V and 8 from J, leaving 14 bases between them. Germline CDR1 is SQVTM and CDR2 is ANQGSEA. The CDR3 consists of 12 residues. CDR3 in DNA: TGCAGCGTTCCGACTGCCTCCCCTACGCAGTATTTT. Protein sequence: CSVPTASPTQYF.

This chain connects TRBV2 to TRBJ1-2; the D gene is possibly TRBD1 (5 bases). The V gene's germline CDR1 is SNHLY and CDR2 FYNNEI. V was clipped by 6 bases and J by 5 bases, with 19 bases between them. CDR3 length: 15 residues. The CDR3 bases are TGTGCCAGCAGGACCCACGGGACCCACAATTATGGCTACACCTTC. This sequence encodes CASRTHGTHNYGYTF.

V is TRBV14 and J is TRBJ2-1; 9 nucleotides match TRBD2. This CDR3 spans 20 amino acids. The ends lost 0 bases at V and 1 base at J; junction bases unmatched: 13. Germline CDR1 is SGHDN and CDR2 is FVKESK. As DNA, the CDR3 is TGTGCCAGCAGCCAAGAAGTATTTGGCGGGGGGGCTAGATCCTACAATGAGCAGTTCTTC. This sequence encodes CASSQEVFGGGARSYNEQFF.

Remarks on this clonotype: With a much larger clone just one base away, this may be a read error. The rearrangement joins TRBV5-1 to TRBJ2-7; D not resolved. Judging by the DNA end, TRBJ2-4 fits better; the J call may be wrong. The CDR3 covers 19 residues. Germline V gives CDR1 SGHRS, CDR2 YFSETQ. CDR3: CASSLGDAPYEIAKHIQYF. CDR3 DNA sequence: TGCGCCAGCAGCTTGGGGGATGCCCCATACGAAATAGCCAAACACATTCAGTACTTC.

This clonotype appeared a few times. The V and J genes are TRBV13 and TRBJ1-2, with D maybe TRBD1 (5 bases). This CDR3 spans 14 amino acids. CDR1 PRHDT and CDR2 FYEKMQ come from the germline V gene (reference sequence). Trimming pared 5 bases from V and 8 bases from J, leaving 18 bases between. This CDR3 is CASSPLLGEGGYTF. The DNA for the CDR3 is TGTGCCAGCAGCCCACTCCTAGGGGAGGGAGGCTACACCTTC.

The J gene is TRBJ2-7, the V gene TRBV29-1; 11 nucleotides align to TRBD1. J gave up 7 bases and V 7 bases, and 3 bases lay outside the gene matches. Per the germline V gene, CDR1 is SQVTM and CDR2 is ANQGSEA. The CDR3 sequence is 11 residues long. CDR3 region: CSGTGGNEQYF. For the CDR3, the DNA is TGCAGCGGGACAGGGGGCAATGAGCAGTACTTC.

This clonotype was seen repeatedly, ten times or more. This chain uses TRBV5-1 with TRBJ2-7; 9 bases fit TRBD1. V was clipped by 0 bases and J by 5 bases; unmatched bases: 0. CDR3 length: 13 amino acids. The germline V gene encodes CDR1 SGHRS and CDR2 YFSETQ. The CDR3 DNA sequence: TGCGCCAGCAGCTTGGGGACAGGGGACGAGCAGTACTTC. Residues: CASSLGTGDEQYF.

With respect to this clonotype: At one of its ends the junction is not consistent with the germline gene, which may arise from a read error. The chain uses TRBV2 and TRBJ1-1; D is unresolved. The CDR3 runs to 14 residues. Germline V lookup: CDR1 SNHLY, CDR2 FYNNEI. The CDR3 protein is CAGSEANFNTEAFF. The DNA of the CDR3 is TGTGCCGGCAGTGAAGCAAATTTTAACACTGAAGCTTTCTTT.

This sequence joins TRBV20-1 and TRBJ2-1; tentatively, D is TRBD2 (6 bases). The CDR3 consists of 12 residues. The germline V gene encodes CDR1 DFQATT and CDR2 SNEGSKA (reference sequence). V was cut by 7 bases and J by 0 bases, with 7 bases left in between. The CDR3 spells CSVTSSYNEQFF. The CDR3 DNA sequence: TGCAGTGTGACTAGCTCCTACAATGAGCAGTTCTTC.

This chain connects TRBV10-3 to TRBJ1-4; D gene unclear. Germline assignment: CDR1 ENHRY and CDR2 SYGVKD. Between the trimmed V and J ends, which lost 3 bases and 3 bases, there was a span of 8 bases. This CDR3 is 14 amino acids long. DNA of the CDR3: TGTGCCATCAGTGACCTTTCCTCTAATGAAAAACTGTTTTTT. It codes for CAISDLSSNEKLFF.

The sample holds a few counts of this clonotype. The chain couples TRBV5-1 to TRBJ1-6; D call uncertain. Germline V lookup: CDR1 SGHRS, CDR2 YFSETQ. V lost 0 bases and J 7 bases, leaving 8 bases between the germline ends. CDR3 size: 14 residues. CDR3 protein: CASSLVQENSPLHF. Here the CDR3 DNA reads TGCGCCAGCAGCTTGGTGCAGGAAAATTCACCCCTCCACTTT. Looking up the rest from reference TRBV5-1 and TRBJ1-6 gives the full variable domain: KAGVTQTPRYLIKTRGQQVTLSCSPISGHRSVSWYQQTPGQGLQFLFEYFSETQRNKGNFPGRFSGRQFSNSRSEMNVSTLELGDSALYLCASSLVQENSPLHFGNGTRLTVT.

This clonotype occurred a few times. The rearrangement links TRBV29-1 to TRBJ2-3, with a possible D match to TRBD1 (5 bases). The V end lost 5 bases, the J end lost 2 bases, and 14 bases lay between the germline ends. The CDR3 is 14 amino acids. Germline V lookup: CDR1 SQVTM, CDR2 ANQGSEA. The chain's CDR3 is CSVPLQGHTDTQYF. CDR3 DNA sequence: TGCAGCGTTCCCCTGCAGGGCCACACAGATACGCAGTATTTT.

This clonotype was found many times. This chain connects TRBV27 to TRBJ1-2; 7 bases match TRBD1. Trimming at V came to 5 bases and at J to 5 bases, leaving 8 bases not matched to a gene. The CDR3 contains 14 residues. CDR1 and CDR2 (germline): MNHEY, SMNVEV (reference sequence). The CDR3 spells CASSPLTGRYGYTF. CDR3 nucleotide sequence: TGTGCCAGCAGTCCGTTGACAGGGCGGTATGGCTACACCTTC.

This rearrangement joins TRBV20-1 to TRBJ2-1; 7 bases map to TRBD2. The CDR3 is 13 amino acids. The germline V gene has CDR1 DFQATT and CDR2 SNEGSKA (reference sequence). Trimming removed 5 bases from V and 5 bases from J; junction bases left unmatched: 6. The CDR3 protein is CSASGGSNNEQFF. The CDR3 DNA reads TGCAGTGCTTCCGGCGGGAGCAACAATGAGCAGTTCTTC.

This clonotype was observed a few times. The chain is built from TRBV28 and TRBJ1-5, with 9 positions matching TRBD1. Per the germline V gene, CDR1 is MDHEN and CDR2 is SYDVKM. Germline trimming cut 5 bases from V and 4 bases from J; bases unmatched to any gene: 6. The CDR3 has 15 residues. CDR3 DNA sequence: TGTGCCAGCAGTCGGGACAGGGAGTGGAATCAGCCCCAGCATTTT. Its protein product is CASSRDREWNQPQHF. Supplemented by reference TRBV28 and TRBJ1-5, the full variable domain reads DVKVTQSSRYLVKRTGEKVFLECVQDMDHENMFWYRQDPGLGLRLIYFSYDVKMKEKGDIPEGYSVSREKKERFSLILESASTNQTSMYLCASSRDREWNQPQHFGDGTRLSIL.

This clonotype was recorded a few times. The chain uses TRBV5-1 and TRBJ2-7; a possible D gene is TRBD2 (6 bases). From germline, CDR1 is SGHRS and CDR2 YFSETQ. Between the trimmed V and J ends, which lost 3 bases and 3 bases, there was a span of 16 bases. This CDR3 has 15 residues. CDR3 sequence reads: CASSSQAGLHYEQYF. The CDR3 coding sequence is TGCGCCAGCAGCTCCCAGGCGGGACTTCACTACGAGCAGTACTTC.

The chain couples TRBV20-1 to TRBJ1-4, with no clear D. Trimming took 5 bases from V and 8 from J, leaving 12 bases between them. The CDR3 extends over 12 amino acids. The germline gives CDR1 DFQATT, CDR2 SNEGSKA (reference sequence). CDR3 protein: CSAAHRSEKLFF. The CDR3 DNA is TGCAGTGCTGCCCATCGATCCGAAAAACTGTTTTTT.

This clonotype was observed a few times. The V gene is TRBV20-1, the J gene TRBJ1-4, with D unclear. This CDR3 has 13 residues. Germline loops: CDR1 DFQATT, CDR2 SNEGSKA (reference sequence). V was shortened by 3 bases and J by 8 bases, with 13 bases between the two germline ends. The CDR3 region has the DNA TGCAGTGCTAGGGGCAGGACCGGGGAAAAACTGTTTTTT. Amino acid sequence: CSARGRTGEKLFF.